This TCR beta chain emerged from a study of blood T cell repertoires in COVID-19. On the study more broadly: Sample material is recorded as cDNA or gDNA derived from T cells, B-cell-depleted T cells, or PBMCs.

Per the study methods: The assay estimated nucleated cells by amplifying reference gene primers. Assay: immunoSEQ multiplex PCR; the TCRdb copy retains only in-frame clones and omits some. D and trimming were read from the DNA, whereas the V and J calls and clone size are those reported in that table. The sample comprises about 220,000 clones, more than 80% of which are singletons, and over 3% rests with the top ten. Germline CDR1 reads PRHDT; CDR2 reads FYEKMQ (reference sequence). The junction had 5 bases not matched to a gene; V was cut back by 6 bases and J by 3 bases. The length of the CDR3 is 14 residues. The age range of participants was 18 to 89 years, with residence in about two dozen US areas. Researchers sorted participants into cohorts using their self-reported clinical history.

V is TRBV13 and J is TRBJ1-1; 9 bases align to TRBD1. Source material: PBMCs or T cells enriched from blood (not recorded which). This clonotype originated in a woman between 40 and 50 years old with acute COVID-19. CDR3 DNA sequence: TGTGCCAGCAGGGTCCGGGACAGGGACACTGAAGCTTTCTTT. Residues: CASRVRDRDTEAFF.